This entry lists 3 T cell receptor beta chains sequenced from one sample in a study of type 1 regulatory T cells. TCRdb recomputed calls from the reads with MiXCR, one row per CDR3 protein. The profile shows 80,000 to 100,000 distinct CDR3 sequences, around a third of them singletons. Sequencing was done on a sample of CD4+ T cells, either the whole sample or a sorted fraction (not recorded which). All receptors derive from a human donor in good health.

This sequence joins TRBV5-6 and TRBJ1-4; D possibly corresponds to TRBD1 (5 bases). Germline lookup yields CDR1 SGHDT and CDR2 YYEEEE. The CDR3 loop spans 15 amino acids. Trimming took 6 bases from V and 3 from J, leaving 15 bases between them. CDR3: CASNLEGRANEKLFF. CDR3 nucleotide sequence: TGTGCCAGCAACCTCGAGGGGAGAGCTAATGAAAAACTGTTTTTT.

This chain uses TRBV20-1 with TRBJ1-5, with 7 bases that match TRBD1. Losses at the gene ends were 1 base for V and 5 bases for J; bases not matched to a gene: 8. CDR3 length: 15 amino acids. Germline CDR1 reads DFQATT; CDR2 reads SNEGSKA (reference sequence). The CDR3 here is CSARVPGGYDQPQHF. CDR3 nucleotides: TGCAGTGCTAGAGTACCAGGGGGGTATGATCAGCCCCAGCATTTT.

CDR3 protein: CASSQVRGSGYEQYF. The CDR3 DNA reads TGTGCCAGCAGCCAAGTGCGCGGGAGTGGGTACGAGCAGTACTTC. The J gene is TRBJ2-7, the V gene TRBV3-1, with 7 bases matching TRBD2. The CDR3 is made up of 15 amino acids. Trimming cost V 1 base and J 4 bases; bases outside gene matches: 7. Germline V gene lookup returns CDR1 LGHDT and CDR2 YNNKEL (reference sequence).